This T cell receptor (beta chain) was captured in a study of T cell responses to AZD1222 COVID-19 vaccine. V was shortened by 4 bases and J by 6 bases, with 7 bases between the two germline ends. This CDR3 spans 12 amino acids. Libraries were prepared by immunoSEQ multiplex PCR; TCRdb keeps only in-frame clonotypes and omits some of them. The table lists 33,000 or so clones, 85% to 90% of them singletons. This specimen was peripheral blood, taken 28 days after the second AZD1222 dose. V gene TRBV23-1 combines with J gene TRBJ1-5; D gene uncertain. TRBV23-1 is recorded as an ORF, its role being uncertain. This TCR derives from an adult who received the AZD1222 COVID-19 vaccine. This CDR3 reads CASSLSRQPQHF. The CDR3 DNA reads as TGCGCCAGCAGTCTTTCCCGTCAGCCCCAGCATTTT.